Listed here are 27 T cell receptor beta chains from one sample, sequenced in a study of OX40 agonist ivuxolimab in advanced cancers. The protocol was immunoSEQ multiplex PCR, while the TCRdb copy is restricted to in-frame clones and leaves out a portion. The table has around 80,000 clones, approximately 90% seen once. The specimen was CD4+ or CD8+ T cells sorted from blood, collected in a trial of the OX40 agonist ivuxolimab. The receptors were gathered from an adult with an advanced solid tumor such as melanoma, head and neck, liver or kidney cancer.

This clone was recorded a few times. The rearrangement uses TRBV29-1 and TRBJ2-1; weak D call: TRBD2 (5 bases). The CDR3 extends over 11 amino acids. Trimming removed 7 bases from V and 6 bases from J, with 10 bases in between. Germline V lookup: CDR1 SQVTM, CDR2 ANQGSEA. This chain's CDR3 is CSAGGGNEQFF. The CDR3 coding sequence is TGCAGCGCTGGAGGCGGCAATGAGCAGTTCTTC.

The chain carries TRBV19 and TRBJ2-2; D ambiguous. The CDR3 runs 14 residues. Per germline, CDR1 LNHDA and CDR2 SQIVND (reference sequence). V lost 2 bases and J lost 6, with 10 bases in between. The DNA for the CDR3 is TGTGCCAGTAGTATATTAAGGGTCGCCGGGGAGCTGTTTTTT. This codes for CASSILRVAGELFF.

The V call is TRBV2, the J call TRBJ2-1; TRBD1 matches 9 bases. Germline assignment: CDR1 SNHLY and CDR2 FYNNEI. The CDR3 runs to 15 residues. The junction had 9 bases not matched to a gene; V was cut back by 5 bases and J by 7 bases. The CDR3 spells CASSNGQGIVNEQFF. The CDR3 DNA reads TGTGCCAGCAGTAATGGACAGGGGATTGTAAATGAGCAGTTCTTC. Looking up the rest from reference TRBV2 and TRBJ2-1 gives the full variable domain: EPEVTQTPSHQVTQMGQEVILRCVPISNHLYFYWYRQILGQKVEFLVSFYNNEISEKSEIFDDQFSVERPDGSNFTLKIRSTKLEDSAMYFCASSNGQGIVNEQFFGPGTRLTVL.

The CDR3 nucleotides read TGTGCCAGCATCCCACCAAGGCGGGTTTACAATGAGCAGTTCTTC. Its translation is CASIPPRRVYNEQFF. The genes are TRBV11-2 and TRBJ2-1; a possible D gene is TRBD2 (5 bases). CDR3 length equals 15 residues. CDR1 is SGHAT and CDR2 is FQNNGV in the germline V gene. V was trimmed by 7 bases and J by 4 bases, leaving 17 bases between them.

Only a few counts were recorded for this clone. The chain carries TRBV5-1 and TRBJ2-2; D may be TRBD1 or TRBD2 (7 bases each). V shed 6 bases and J shed 5 bases, with 14 bases lying between them. The CDR3 is 14 residues long. Germline V CDR1 and CDR2: SGHRS, YFSETQ. The CDR3 region is CASINRGGTGELFF. CDR3 nucleotides: TGCGCCAGCATCAACAGGGGAGGGACCGGGGAGCTGTTTTTT.

The chain employs TRBV9 and TRBJ2-7; D possibly matches TRBD1 or TRBD2 (6 bases each). Germline CDR1 SGDLS, CDR2 YYNGEE. The length of the CDR3 is 15 residues. The V gene lost 4 bases and the J gene lost 3 bases, with 17 bases spanning the gap. CDR3 amino acids: CASSPSGAGYYEQYF. The DNA of the CDR3 is TGTGCCAGCAGCCCGTCAGGGGCGGGATACTACGAGCAGTACTTC.

The chain combines TRBV9 with TRBJ2-3; 13 nucleotides align to TRBD2. V shed 5 bases, J shed 6 bases, and the junction held 9 bases outside the gene matches. Per the germline V gene, CDR1 is SGDLS and CDR2 is YYNGEE. The CDR3 has 16 residues. The CDR3 region is CASSGGTSGAQDTQYF. CDR3 nucleotides: TGTGCCAGCAGTGGGGGGACTAGCGGGGCCCAGGATACGCAGTATTTT.

This clone was picked up one time. This sequence joins TRBV9 and TRBJ2-7; D call uncertain. This CDR3 is 16 amino acids long. Germline values: CDR1 SGDLS, CDR2 YYNGEE. V lost 4 bases, J lost 3 bases, and 20 bases lay in between. CDR3 sequence (DNA): TGTGCCAGCAGCCCCAGCTCTACGGGCTCCCACTACGAGCAGTACTTC. Translated, it gives CASSPSSTGSHYEQYF.

The rearrangement joins TRBV13 to TRBJ2-2; 7 nucleotides match TRBD1. Germline CDR1 PRHDT, CDR2 FYEKMQ (reference sequence). The CDR3 extends over 15 amino acids. The trim removed 4 bases at V and 0 bases at J, leaving 2 bases unmatched. The CDR3 sequence: CASSSGTANTGELFF. The DNA for the CDR3 is TGTGCCAGCAGCTCCGGGACAGCGAACACCGGGGAGCTGTTTTTT.

This chain joins TRBV4-1 and TRBJ2-7; perhaps TRBD2 as D (6 bases). The length of the CDR3 is 14 residues. V lost 0 bases, J lost 3 bases, and 9 bases lay in between. Per germline, CDR1 MGHRA and CDR2 YSYEKL. CDR3 region: CASSQDYGGYEQYF. CDR3 in DNA: TGCGCCAGCAGCCAAGATTACGGGGGCTACGAGCAGTACTTC.

The chain is built from TRBV4-1 and TRBJ2-7; weak D call: TRBD1 (6 bases). Germline V gene lookup returns CDR1 MGHRA and CDR2 YSYEKL. Trimming left V 1 base short and J 7 bases short, with 17 bases between. The CDR3 consists of 15 residues. CDR3 DNA: TGCGCCAGCAGCCAAGGCGGAACCGGGACATGGGAGCAGTACTTC. Translated, it gives CASSQGGTGTWEQYF.

The chain uses TRBV5-6 and TRBJ1-2, with D tentatively TRBD1 (6 bases). Germline V gene sequence: CDR1 SGHDT, CDR2 YYEEEE. The V and J ends lost 7 bases and 2 bases respectively, with 18 bases between them. The CDR3 sequence is 15 residues long. CDR3 nucleotide sequence: TGTGCCAGCCGCGTTTGGGGGGGCGCCAACTATGGCTACACCTTC. Translating it yields CASRVWGGANYGYTF.

This chain uses TRBV19 with TRBJ1-5; 7 nucleotides line up with TRBD1. Looked up from germline, CDR1 is LNHDA and CDR2 is SQIVND (reference sequence). J was trimmed by 1 base and V by 3 bases; bases with no gene match: 3. The CDR3 has 15 amino acids. CDR3 residues: CASSIEGASNQPQHF. Written as DNA, the CDR3 is TGTGCCAGTAGTATCGAGGGGGCGAGCAATCAGCCCCAGCATTTT.

The J gene is TRBJ2-2, the V gene TRBV5-8, with D uncertain. The V end was cut by 3 bases, the J end by 4 bases, with 16 bases between. CDR1 is SGHTS, CDR2 YDEGEE, per germline. The CDR3 is 16 residues long. The CDR3 DNA follows: TGTGCCAGCAGCTCGCCCCGGATCCCGAGCACCGGGGAGCTGTTTTTT. Its protein is CASSSPRIPSTGELFF.

This chain joins TRBV7-9 and TRBJ2-4; D uncertain. Germline CDR1 reads SEHNR; CDR2 reads FQNEAQ (reference sequence). The V gene lost 3 bases and the J gene lost 8 bases, with 8 bases spanning the gap. The CDR3 length is 12 residues. CDR3 loop: CASSLRSDIQYF. In DNA form, the CDR3 reads TGTGCCAGCAGCTTGAGGTCAGACATTCAGTACTTC.

This chain connects TRBV7-2 to TRBJ2-4, with TRBD2 matching 12 bases. The CDR3 sequence is 16 residues long. Germline V lookup: CDR1 SGHTA, CDR2 FQGNSA. The ends lost 5 bases at V and 3 bases at J; junction bases unmatched: 5. The DNA for the CDR3 is TGTGCCAGCAGCCCCGAGACTAGCGGGGGCAAAAACATTCAGTACTTC. Translating gives CASSPETSGGKNIQYF. Combining the CDR3 with reference TRBV7-2 and TRBJ2-4 gives the whole variable domain GAGVSQSPSNKVTEKGKDVELRCDPISGHTALYWYRQSLGQGLEFLIYFQGNSAPDKSGLPSDRFSAERTGGSVSTLTIQRTQQEDSAVYLCASSPETSGGKNIQYFGAGTRLSVL.

This chain connects TRBV4-1 to TRBJ1-2; D perhaps matches TRBD1 (5 bases). Germline V CDR1 and CDR2: MGHRA, YSYEKL. The V end was cut by 0 bases, the J end by 8 bases, with 16 bases between. The CDR3 is made up of 15 amino acids. The CDR3 sequence: CASSQDPPGKDGYTF. In DNA form, the CDR3 reads TGCGCCAGCAGCCAAGACCCCCCAGGGAAAGACGGCTACACCTTC.

This chain links TRBV7-3 with TRBJ2-3, with a tentative D call TRBD1 (7 bases). Germline loops: CDR1 SGHTA, CDR2 FQGTGA. This CDR3 has 15 amino acids. V lost 4 bases to trimming and J lost 4 bases, with 15 bases between them. The CDR3 sequence: CASSSRGAGADTQYF. DNA of the CDR3: TGTGCCAGCAGCTCCAGGGGGGCCGGGGCAGATACGCAGTATTTT.

The chain combines TRBV27 with TRBJ1-5; D unclear. V shed 2 bases and J shed 5 bases, with 7 bases lying between them. CDR1 and CDR2 (germline): MNHEY, SMNVEV (reference sequence). This CDR3 is built from 13 residues. The CDR3 is CASSLVVDQPQHF. In DNA form, the CDR3 reads TGTGCCAGCAGTTTAGTCGTGGATCAGCCCCAGCATTTT.

This chain connects TRBV15 to TRBJ1-2; maybe TRBD1 (6 bases). The germline gives CDR1 LNHNV, CDR2 YYDKDF (reference sequence). Trimming removed 2 bases at V and 5 bases at J, with 15 bases between. The CDR3 loop spans 15 amino acids. CDR3 nucleotide sequence: TGTGCCACCAGCAGAATGGGGGGCTTTGATTATGGCTACACCTTC. Its translation is CATSRMGGFDYGYTF.

Here the CDR3 DNA reads TGTGCCAGCAGCTGGGACCCGTTCGCGAACACCGGGGAGCTGTTTTTT. The encoded protein is CASSWDPFANTGELFF. This chain links TRBV7-9 with TRBJ2-2; D may correspond to TRBD1 or TRBD2 (5 bases each). Germline V gene data show CDR1 as SEHNR and CDR2 as FQNEAQ (reference sequence). V lost 4 bases, J lost 0 bases, and 12 bases lay in between. The CDR3 spans 16 residues.

The rearrangement links TRBV5-6 to TRBJ2-7; D perhaps matches TRBD1 (6 bases). Between the trimmed V and J ends, which lost 0 bases and 4 bases, there was a span of 8 bases. CDR3 size: 13 residues. Germline CDR1 SGHDT, CDR2 YYEEEE. The CDR3 loop reads CASSLGTVYEQYF. CDR3 sequence (DNA): TGTGCCAGCAGCTTGGGGACAGTGTACGAGCAGTACTTC.

The V call is TRBV7-8, the J call TRBJ2-1; no clear D gene. The CDR3 is 12 residues long. V shed 5 bases and J shed 7 bases, with 9 bases lying between them. Germline V gene sequence: CDR1 SGHVS, CDR2 FQNEAQ. In DNA, the CDR3 is TGTGCCAGCAGCCCCTTAAGTAATGAGCAGTTCTTC. Translation gives CASSPLSNEQFF.

The gene calls are TRBV13 and TRBJ1-4, with 8 bases lining up with TRBD1. With V trimmed by 3 bases and J by 7 bases, 7 bases remained unmatched. The CDR3 consists of 15 residues. Germline V gene lookup returns CDR1 PRHDT and CDR2 FYEKMQ (reference sequence). Written as DNA, the CDR3 is TGTGCCAGCAGCTTTCGGACAGGGTCGGGTGAAAAACTGTTTTTT. Its protein product is CASSFRTGSGEKLFF.

The chain couples TRBV7-2 to TRBJ2-7, with 11 nucleotides matching TRBD1. In germline, CDR1 is SGHTA, CDR2 FQGNSA. The trim removed 2 bases at V and 4 bases at J, leaving 13 bases unmatched. This CDR3 spans 18 amino acids. CDR3 bases: TGTGCCAGCAGCTTAAAAGGACCAAGGACAGGGGGCGCATACGAGCAGTACTTC. This codes for CASSLKGPRTGGAYEQYF.

The chain employs TRBV29-1 and TRBJ1-1; 11 nucleotides match TRBD1. The CDR3 runs 13 residues. Germline V gene lookup returns CDR1 SQVTM and CDR2 ANQGSEA. V was clipped by 3 bases and J by 4 bases; unmatched bases: 1. CDR3 DNA: TGCAGCGTTGAGGGGACAGGGGGCACTGAAGCTTTCTTT. This gives the protein CSVEGTGGTEAFF.

The J gene is TRBJ2-2, the V gene TRBV27; the D is unclear. The V end was cut by 6 bases, the J end by 3 bases, with 2 bases between. Germline CDR1 MNHEY, CDR2 SMNVEV (reference sequence). The CDR3 contains 11 residues. CDR3 protein: CASSHTGELFF. The CDR3 DNA reads TGTGCCAGCAGCCACACCGGGGAGCTGTTTTTT.